What follows are 8 T cell receptor beta chains derived from one specimen sequenced in a study of T cell responses to AZD1222 COVID-19 vaccine. Measured with immunoSEQ multiplex PCR; TCRdb has only the in-frame clones, and not every one. Among 100,000 to 150,000 clones, roughly 92% were seen once, and the ten largest hold roughly 1.1%. The specimen comprised peripheral blood, sampled 28 days after the second AZD1222 dose. The receptors come from an adult who received the AZD1222 COVID-19 vaccine.

The CDR3 reads CASSHPRQGHGYTF. DNA for the CDR3: TGTGCCAGCAGCCACCCCCGGCAGGGGCATGGCTACACCTTC. This chain connects TRBV9 to TRBJ1-2; weak D call: TRBD1 (6 bases). The CDR3 has 14 residues. Trimming removed 4 bases from V and 6 bases from J, with 16 bases in between. Germline-derived CDR1 and CDR2 are SGDLS and YYNGEE.

The V call is TRBV7-9, the J call TRBJ2-2, with TRBD2 as a possible D gene (5 bases). In germline, CDR1 is SEHNR, CDR2 FQNEAQ (reference sequence). V was shortened by 5 bases and J by 7 bases, with 17 bases between the two germline ends. The CDR3 length is 15 residues. The CDR3 here is CASSRELNRGGELFF. CDR3 bases: TGTGCCAGCAGCCGTGAGCTTAATCGGGGCGGGGAGCTGTTTTTT.

V gene TRBV6-5 combines with J gene TRBJ2-7, with TRBD2 as a possible D gene (5 bases). Trimming removed 0 bases from V and 1 base from J, with 13 bases in between. Germline values: CDR1 MNHEY, CDR2 SVGAGI. The CDR3 is made up of 16 amino acids. The CDR3 DNA is TGTGCCAGCAGTTACTCGTTGAGGGCCCCTTCCTACGAGCAGTACTTC. Translation gives CASSYSLRAPSYEQYF.

V is TRBV29-1 and J is TRBJ2-7; unclear D gene. The CDR3 length is 13 residues. CDR1 and CDR2 (germline): SQVTM, ANQGSEA. The V end lost 4 bases, the J end lost 0 bases, and 10 bases lay between the germline ends. In DNA form, the CDR3 reads TGCAGCGTTGGTCCCAAGAGCTCCTACGAGCAGTACTTC. Its protein is CSVGPKSSYEQYF.

The V gene is TRBV9, the J gene TRBJ1-1; D gene unclear. CDR1 and CDR2 (germline): SGDLS, YYNGEE. Trimming shortened V by 0 bases and J by 6 bases, and 9 bases separated the two germline ends. This CDR3 is built from 13 residues. In DNA form, the CDR3 reads TGTGCCAGCAGCGTAGTCCCCGAGGCTGAAGCTTTCTTT. It is translated as CASSVVPEAEAFF. The full variable domain, its missing parts supplied by reference TRBV9 and TRBJ1-1, is DSGVTQTPKHLITATGQRVTLRCSPRSGDLSVYWYQQSLDQGLQFLIQYYNGEERAKGNILERFSAQQFPDLHSELNLSSLELGDSALYFCASSVVPEAEAFFGQGTRLTVV.

V usage is TRBV6-1 and J usage is TRBJ1-5; D is unclear. Looked up from germline, CDR1 is MNHNS and CDR2 is SASEGT. CDR3 size: 14 residues. V lost 0 bases to trimming and J lost 7 bases, with 10 bases between them. CDR3: CASSEAGLGQPQHF. Here the CDR3 DNA reads TGTGCCAGCAGTGAAGCGGGGTTAGGACAGCCCCAGCATTTT.

V usage is TRBV7-2 and J usage is TRBJ1-5; 7 nucleotides align to TRBD1. Germline V gene data show CDR1 as SGHTA and CDR2 as FQGNSA. V was clipped by 4 bases and J by 1 base; unmatched bases: 4. This CDR3 is 15 amino acids long. CDR3 nucleotides: TGTGCCAGCAGCTCTCAGGGGGGGAGCAATCAGCCCCAGCATTTT. Its translation: CASSSQGGSNQPQHF. The variable domain in full, completed from reference TRBV7-2 and TRBJ1-5, reads GAGVSQSPSNKVTEKGKDVELRCDPISGHTALYWYRQSLGQGLEFLIYFQGNSAPDKSGLPSDRFSAERTGGSVSTLTIQRTQQEDSAVYLCASSSQGGSNQPQHFGDGTRLSIL.

The chain combines TRBV19 with TRBJ1-5; 7 nucleotides align to TRBD1. The trim removed 6 bases at V and 5 bases at J, leaving 10 bases unmatched. Germline V gene data show CDR1 as LNHDA and CDR2 as SQIVND (reference sequence). The CDR3 contains 15 residues. This CDR3 reads CASSELGTADQPQHF. CDR3 nucleotides: TGTGCCAGTAGCGAACTGGGGACAGCGGATCAGCCCCAGCATTTT.